This TCR beta chain was retrieved from a study of T-cell reconstitution after alpha-beta-depleted transplantation in children. This clonotype was seen at least ten times. Library preparation (for TCRbeta) was performed with unique molecular identifiers. TCRdb recomputed calls from the PCR reads with MiXCR, one row per CDR3 protein. The table has more than 25,000 distinct CDR3 sequences, roughly 6% seen once. With 0 bases removed from V and 9 bases from J, the gap between germline ends came to 27 bases. From germline, CDR1 is LGHNA and CDR2 YSLEER. The CDR3 loop spans 19 amino acids. This clonotype was sampled from a male patient aged 10-17 years who had a stem cell transplant for acute myeloid leukemia, so the T cells may come from the graft donor. Sample: PBMCs, mostly from graft donor cells, taken 180 days after TCRalphabeta/CD19-depleted stem cell transplant. The chain joins TRBV4-3 to TRBJ2-1; D tentatively fits TRBD1 or TRBD2 (5 bases each). The chain's CDR3 is CASSQEIGGGASLGAEQFF. Here the CDR3 DNA reads TGCGCCAGCAGCCAAGAGATTGGTGGCGGAGCTAGCTTAGGGGCTGAGCAGTTCTTC.